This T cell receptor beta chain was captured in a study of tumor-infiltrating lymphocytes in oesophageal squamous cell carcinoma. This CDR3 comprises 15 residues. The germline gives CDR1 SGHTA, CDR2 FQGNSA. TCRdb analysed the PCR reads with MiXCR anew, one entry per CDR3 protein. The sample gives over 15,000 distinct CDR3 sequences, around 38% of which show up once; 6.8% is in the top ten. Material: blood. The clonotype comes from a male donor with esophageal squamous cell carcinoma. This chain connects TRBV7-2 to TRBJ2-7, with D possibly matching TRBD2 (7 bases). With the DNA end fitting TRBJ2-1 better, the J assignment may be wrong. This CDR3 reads CASSLFYGGPYEQFF. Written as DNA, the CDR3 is TGTGCCAGCAGCTTATTTTACGGGGGGCCTTACGAGCAGTTCTTC.